This is a list of T cell receptor beta chains from one sample in a study of monozygotic twins with cystic fibrosis. The data were produced by immunoSEQ multiplex PCR, yet TCRdb's version contains in-frame clones alone and is incomplete. The repertoire holds 18,000 or so clones, with roughly nine tenths as singletons. What was sequenced was blood. All receptors come from a girl aged 2-10 years with cystic fibrosis. Each CDR3 is given with its conserved first and last residue. D genes are given only for firm matches. Size is stated for part of the rows, as once, few or many counts, or as a class when the clone is expanded.

clone size	V gene	D gene	J gene	CDR3 DNA	CDR3 protein
.	TRBV5-1	.	TRBJ2-3	TGCGCCAGCAGCCCCCAGGGGACAGATACGCAGTATTTT	CASSPQGTDTQYF
.	TRBV6-1	TRBD2	TRBJ2-5	TGTGCCAGCAGTGTTTTGGGGGGGAACCAAGAGACCCAGTACTTC	CASSVLGGNQETQYF
medium-sized	TRBV28	.	TRBJ2-2	TGTGCCAGCAGTTTTCTGACCGGACCCAGCATGACCGGGGAGCTGTTTTTT	CASSFLTGPSMTGELFF
.	TRBV18	.	TRBJ1-6	TGTGCCAGCTCACCACCTGGACAGCTTTATTCACCCCTCCACTTT	CASSPPGQLYSPLHF
.	TRBV28	.	TRBJ2-5	TGTGCCAGCAGTTTATTAGGTTCAGAGACAGGTGAAGAGACCCAGTACTTC	CASSLLGSETGEETQYF
.	TRBV28	.	TRBJ2-3	TGTGCCAGCAGTAGCTGGCTGGAGGGGGATACGCAGTATTTT	CASSSWLEGDTQYF
.	TRBV7-8	.	TRBJ2-2	TGTGCCAGCAGATCTTCCACCGGGGAGCTGTTTTTT	CASRSSTGELFF
.	TRBV5-6	.	TRBJ2-7	TGTGCCAGCAGCAATACAGGGAATAAGCGATACGAGCAGTACTTC	CASSNTGNKRYEQYF
once	TRBV4-1	.	TRBJ2-1	TGCGCCAGCAGGCTGGGACACTGGCTATACAATGAGCAGTTCTTC	CASRLGHWLYNEQFF
.	TRBV9	TRBD2	TRBJ2-4	TGTGCCAGCAGCGTAGAAGCGGGAGTCGCAAACATTCAGTACTTC	CASSVEAGVANIQYF
.	TRBV15	.	TRBJ2-1	TGTGCCACCAGCAGAGAGGGACACAGCTCCTACAATGAGCAGTTCTTC	CATSREGHSSYNEQFF
.	TRBV28	TRBD2	TRBJ2-5	TGTGCCAGCAGCCTAGCGGGAGGTTCGGAAGAGACCCAGTACTTC	CASSLAGGSEETQYF
.	TRBV15	.	TRBJ2-2	TGTGCCACCAGCGGGGGACCTTCACCCCGGGAGCTGTTTTTT	CATSGGPSPRELFF
.	TRBV6-6	TRBD1	TRBJ1-5	TGTGCCAGCAGTTACACCACAGGGGTACAGCCCCAGCATTTT	CASSYTTGVQPQHF
.	TRBV5-6	.	TRBJ1-5	TGTGCCAGCAGCTCCGGTGACAGGCATAGCAATCAGCCCCAGCATTTT	CASSSGDRHSNQPQHF
.	TRBV6-1	.	TRBJ2-7	TGTGCCAGCAGTGAAGTCCCTAGCCCGAGCTCCTACGAGCAGTACTTC	CASSEVPSPSSYEQYF
.	TRBV18	.	TRBJ2-7	TGTGCCAGCTCACCAATGAGTGGGAGCAACCTACTCTCCTACGAGCAGTACTTC	CASSPMSGSNLLSYEQYF
.	TRBV30	.	TRBJ1-1	TGTGCCTGGATAAAACCGAGGGGCTACCGATTTGGGGGTGCCACTGAAGCTTTCTTT	CAWIKPRGYRFGGATEAFF
.	TRBV5-1	.	TRBJ2-7	TGCGCCAGCAGAACGACCTCTCGGGAGCAGTACTTC	CASRTTSREQYF
.	TRBV28	TRBD1	TRBJ2-7	TGTGCCAGCAGTTCTACAGGGGGCGAATTCTACGAGCAGTACTTC	CASSSTGGEFYEQYF
.	TRBV27	TRBD1	TRBJ2-1	TGTGCCAGCAGGGGGGGGACAGGGACTGAGCAGTTCTTC	CASRGGTGTEQFF
.	TRBV13	.	TRBJ2-5	TGTGCCAGCAGTCACTGGGGGACACAAGAGACCCAGTACTTC	CASSHWGTQETQYF
.	TRBV10-3	.	TRBJ2-7	TGTGCCATCAGTGAGTTTATTACCTACGAGCAGTACTTC	CAISEFITYEQYF
few	TRBV5-4	.	TRBJ1-2	TGTGCCAGCAGCTTGGTGGAGGGTCGCGGCTACACCTTC	CASSLVEGRGYTF
.	TRBV5-1	TRBD1	TRBJ2-1	TGCGCCAGCAGCTTCCGCTACAGGGGGAAAAACTACAATGAGCAGTTCTTC	CASSFRYRGKNYNEQFF
.	TRBV6-1	TRBD2	TRBJ2-2	TGTGCCAGCAGTGATTGGGGGAGGGCGAACACCGGGGAGCTGTTTTTT	CASSDWGRANTGELFF
few	TRBV6-4	.	TRBJ2-1	TGTGCCAGCAGTGAACGGGGGAACAATGAGCAGTTCTTC	CASSERGNNEQFF
.	TRBV6-1	.	TRBJ1-4	TGTGCCAGCAGGTCAGGGGCAACTAATGAAAAACTGTTTTTT	CASRSGATNEKLFF
.	TRBV5-4	.	TRBJ1-1	TGTGCCAGCAGCTTGGCCCCAGACCGGAACACTGAAGCTTTCTTT	CASSLAPDRNTEAFF
.	TRBV6-5	.	TRBJ1-2	TGTGCCAGCAGTTACTCGGACCTACTACCACAGTATGGCTACACCTTC	CASSYSDLLPQYGYTF
.	TRBV7-2	TRBD2	TRBJ2-1	TGTGCCAGCAGCGGACGACTAGCGGGAGTACCTACCTACAATGAGCAGTTCTTC	CASSGRLAGVPTYNEQFF
.	TRBV11-2	.	TRBJ2-7	TGTGCCAGCAGCTTAGATGACAGATCAGGGCAGTACTTC	CASSLDDRSGQYF
.	TRBV6-5	.	TRBJ2-7	TGTGCCAGCAGTTACGTCAGGGGCTACGAGCAGTACTTC	CASSYVRGYEQYF
.	TRBV19	.	TRBJ2-7	TGTGCCAGTAGCATAGGGTACCCCCCCTACGAGCAGTACTTC	CASSIGYPPYEQYF
.	TRBV30	TRBD1	TRBJ1-1	TGTGCCTGGAGTGGACAGGGGGGAAACACTGAAGCTTTCTTT	CAWSGQGGNTEAFF
.	TRBV7-2	.	TRBJ2-1	TGTGCCAGCAGCCCTAGGATGGCCTTATACAATGAGCAGTTCTTC	CASSPRMALYNEQFF
.	TRBV6-5	.	TRBJ1-6	TGTGCCAGCAGCAAAACGGGGGATTCACCCCTCCACTTT	CASSKTGDSPLHF
.	TRBV7-9	TRBD2	TRBJ2-7	TGTGCCAGCAGCGACTCTAGCGGGAGCTCCTACGAGCAGTACTTC	CASSDSSGSSYEQYF
.	TRBV28	.	TRBJ1-5	TGTGCCAGCAGTTTTATACAGGGCCATCAGCCCCAGCATTTT	CASSFIQGHQPQHF
few	TRBV7-9	TRBD1	TRBJ1-2	TGTGCCAGCAGCTTAGTTTGGGACAGGGCCAACTATGGCTACACCTTC	CASSLVWDRANYGYTF
few	TRBV30	.	TRBJ1-1	TGTGCCTGGAGTCCTCTACAGGGTGTCACTGAAGCTTTCTTT	CAWSPLQGVTEAFF
once	TRBV7-7	TRBD1	TRBJ2-5	TGTGCCAGCAGCTCCTCAGGGGGAGAGACCCAGTACTTC	CASSSSGGETQYF
.	TRBV18	.	TRBJ1-1	TGTGCCAGCTCACCAGGTAACACTGAAGCTTTCTTT	CASSPGNTEAFF
.	TRBV7-8	.	TRBJ2-7	TGTGCCAGCAGCATGACTAGAGACGAGCAGTACTTC	CASSMTRDEQYF
.	TRBV7-1	.	TRBJ1-4	TGTGCCAGCAGCTTAGCCTGGGGCAGAAGCATTTCAGGCGAAAAACTGTTTTTT	CASSLAWGRSISGEKLFF
.	TRBV23-1	.	TRBJ1-2	TGCGCCAGCATCAGAAAGGAGGCCCTGGGTAACTATGGCTACACCTTC	CASIRKEALGNYGYTF
.	TRBV4-2	.	TRBJ2-2	TGTGCCAGCAGCCAAGCCAAAACCGGGGAGCTGTTTTTT	CASSQAKTGELFF
.	TRBV6-1	.	TRBJ2-7	TGTGCCAGCAGGAACCGCAGGCAGCAATCCTACGAGCAGTACTTC	CASRNRRQQSYEQYF
.	TRBV21-1	.	TRBJ2-1	TGTGCCAGCAGCAACCCGGGTGGAGGGGCCAATGAGCAGTTCTTC	CASSNPGGGANEQFF
.	TRBV11-3	.	TRBJ2-7	TGTGCCAGCAGCTCGGGGTCTCCGGGGGAGCAGTACTTC	CASSSGSPGEQYF
.	TRBV11-2	.	TRBJ1-1	TGTGCCAGCAGCTTTTCAGAGAACACTGAAGCTTTCTTT	CASSFSENTEAFF
.	TRBV28	.	TRBJ1-4	TGTGCCAGCAGTCTCCAAGCGGGAAACATAAAATACCCCACTTTT	CASSLQAGNIKYPTF
.	TRBV14	.	TRBJ1-4	TGTGCCAGCAGCCAAGATAGGCGGTGGAATGAAAAACTGTTTTTT	CASSQDRRWNEKLFF
.	TRBV7-9	.	TRBJ2-7	TGTGCCAGCAGCCCCGGAGGGTTGTACGAGCAGTACTTC	CASSPGGLYEQYF
.	TRBV7-8	.	TRBJ2-1	TGTGCCAGCAGCCTTCGCCGCCCCAGCTTTACCTACAATGAGCAGTTCTTC	CASSLRRPSFTYNEQFF
.	TRBV4-2	.	TRBJ1-4	TGTGCCAGCAGCCAAGATCGAACGGCGAATGAAAAACTGTTTTTT	CASSQDRTANEKLFF
.	TRBV5-1	.	TRBJ2-5	TGCGCCAGCAGCTACGGTTATAAAGAGACCCAGTACTTC	CASSYGYKETQYF